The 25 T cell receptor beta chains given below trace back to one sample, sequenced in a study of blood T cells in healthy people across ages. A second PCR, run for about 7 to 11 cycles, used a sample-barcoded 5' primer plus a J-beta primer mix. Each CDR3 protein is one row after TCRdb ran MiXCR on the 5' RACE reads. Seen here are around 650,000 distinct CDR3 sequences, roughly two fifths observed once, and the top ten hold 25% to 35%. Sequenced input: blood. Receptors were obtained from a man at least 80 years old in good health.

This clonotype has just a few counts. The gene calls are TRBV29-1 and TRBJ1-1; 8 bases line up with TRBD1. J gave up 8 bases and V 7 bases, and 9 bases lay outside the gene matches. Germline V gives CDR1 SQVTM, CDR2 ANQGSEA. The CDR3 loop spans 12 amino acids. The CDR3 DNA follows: TGCAGCGGTGGGACAGGAGGTGGAGAAGCTTTCTTT. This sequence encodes CSGGTGGGEAFF.

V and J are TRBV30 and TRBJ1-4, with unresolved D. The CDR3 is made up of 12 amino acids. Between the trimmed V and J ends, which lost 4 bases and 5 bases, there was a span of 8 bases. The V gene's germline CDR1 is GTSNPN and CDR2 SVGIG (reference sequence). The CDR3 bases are TGTGCCTGGAAAACAGCAAATGAAAAACTGTTTTTT. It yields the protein CAWKTANEKLFF.

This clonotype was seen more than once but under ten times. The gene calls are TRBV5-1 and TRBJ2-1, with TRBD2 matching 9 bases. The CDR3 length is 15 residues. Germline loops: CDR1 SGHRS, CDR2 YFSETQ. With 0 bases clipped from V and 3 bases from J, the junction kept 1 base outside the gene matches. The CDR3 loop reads CASSLGAGGYNEQFF. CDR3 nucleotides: TGCGCCAGCAGCTTGGGAGCGGGGGGCTACAATGAGCAGTTCTTC.

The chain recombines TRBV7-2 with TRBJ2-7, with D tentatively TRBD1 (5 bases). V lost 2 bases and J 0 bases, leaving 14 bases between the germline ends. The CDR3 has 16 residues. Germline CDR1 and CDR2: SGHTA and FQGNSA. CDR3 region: CASSLYAGHLSYEQYF. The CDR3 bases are TGTGCCAGCAGCTTATATGCCGGACACCTCTCCTACGAGCAGTACTTC.

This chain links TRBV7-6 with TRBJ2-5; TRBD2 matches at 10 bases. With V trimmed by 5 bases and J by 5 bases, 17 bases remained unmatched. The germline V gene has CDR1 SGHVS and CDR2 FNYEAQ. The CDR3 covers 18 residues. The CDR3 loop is CASSLQLAGRPEGETQYF. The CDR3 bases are TGTGCCAGCAGCCTACAACTAGCGGGGAGACCCGAGGGTGAGACCCAGTACTTC. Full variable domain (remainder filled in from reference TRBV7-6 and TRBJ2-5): GAGVSQSPRYKVTKRGQDVALRCDPISGHVSLYWYRQALGQGPEFLTYFNYEAQQDKSGLPNDRFSAERPEGSISTLTIQRTEQRDSAMYRCASSLQLAGRPEGETQYFGPGTRLLVL.

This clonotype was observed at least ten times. CDR3 protein: CSVAGLPYEQYF. The CDR3 coding sequence is TGCAGCGTAGCCGGGCTGCCCTACGAGCAGTACTTC. J is TRBJ2-7 and V is TRBV29-1; unclear D gene. The CDR3 is made up of 12 amino acids. Germline V gives CDR1 SQVTM, CDR2 ANQGSEA. V lost 6 bases, J lost 2 bases, and 11 bases lay in between.

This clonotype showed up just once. CDR3 DNA sequence: TGTGCCAGCAGTTCTTTAGACAACCGGGACAGGGGCCCCGGGGAGCTGTTTTTT. Its translation: CASSSLDNRDRGPGELFF. V usage is TRBV12-3 or TRBV12-4 and J usage is TRBJ2-2; TRBD1 aligns across 10 bases. The CDR3 consists of 18 residues. V trimming: 4 bases; J trimming: 6 bases; junction bases outside the gene matches: 14.

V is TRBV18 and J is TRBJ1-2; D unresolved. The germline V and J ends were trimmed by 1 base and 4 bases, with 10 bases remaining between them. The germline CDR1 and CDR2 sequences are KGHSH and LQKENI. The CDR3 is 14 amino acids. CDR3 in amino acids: CASSPQGPAYGYTF. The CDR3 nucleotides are TGTGCCAGCTCACCACAGGGCCCGGCCTATGGCTACACCTTC.

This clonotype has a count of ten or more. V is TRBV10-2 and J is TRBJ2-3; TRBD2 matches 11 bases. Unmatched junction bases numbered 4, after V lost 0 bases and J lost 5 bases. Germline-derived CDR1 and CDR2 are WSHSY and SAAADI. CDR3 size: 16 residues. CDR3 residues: CASSESLAGGLDTQYF. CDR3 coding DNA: TGCGCCAGCAGTGAGTCTCTAGCGGGAGGTTTAGATACGCAGTATTTT.

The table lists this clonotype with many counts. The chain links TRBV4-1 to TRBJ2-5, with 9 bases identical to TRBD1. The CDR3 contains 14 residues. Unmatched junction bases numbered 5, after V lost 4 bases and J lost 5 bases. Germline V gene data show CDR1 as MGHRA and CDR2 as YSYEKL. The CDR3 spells CASSPTGGRETQYF. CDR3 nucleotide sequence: TGCGCCAGCAGCCCAACAGGGGGCAGGGAGACCCAGTACTTC.

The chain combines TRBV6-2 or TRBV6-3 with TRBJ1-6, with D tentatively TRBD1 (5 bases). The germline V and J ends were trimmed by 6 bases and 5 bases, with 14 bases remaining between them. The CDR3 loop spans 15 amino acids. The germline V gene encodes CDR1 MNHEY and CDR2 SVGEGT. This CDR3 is CASSTAWGDNSPLHF. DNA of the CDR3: TGTGCCAGCAGCACGGCGTGGGGCGATAATTCACCCCTCCACTTT.

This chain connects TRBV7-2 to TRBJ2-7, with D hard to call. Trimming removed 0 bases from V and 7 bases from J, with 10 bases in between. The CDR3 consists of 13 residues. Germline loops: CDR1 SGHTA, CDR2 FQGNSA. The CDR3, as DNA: TGTGCCAGCAGCTTAGCGACCAAAGGAGAGCAGTACTTC. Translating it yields CASSLATKGEQYF.

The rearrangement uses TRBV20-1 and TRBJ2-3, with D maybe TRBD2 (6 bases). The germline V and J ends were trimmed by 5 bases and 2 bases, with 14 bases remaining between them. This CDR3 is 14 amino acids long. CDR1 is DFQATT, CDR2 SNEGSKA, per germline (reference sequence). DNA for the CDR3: TGCAGTGCTTCGGGGGAGATCTACACAGATACGCAGTATTTT. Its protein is CSASGEIYTDTQYF.

CDR3 coding DNA: TGTGCCAGCAGGTTTTCACGGAGCACAGATACGCAGTATTTT. It yields the protein CASRFSRSTDTQYF. The chain joins TRBV28 to TRBJ2-3; no definite D call. V was shortened by 6 bases and J by 0 bases, with 10 bases between the two germline ends. CDR1 and CDR2 (germline): MDHEN, SYDVKM. The length of the CDR3 is 14 residues.

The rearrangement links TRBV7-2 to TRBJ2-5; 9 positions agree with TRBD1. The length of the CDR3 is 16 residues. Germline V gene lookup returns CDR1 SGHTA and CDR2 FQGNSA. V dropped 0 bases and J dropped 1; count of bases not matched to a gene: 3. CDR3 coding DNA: TGTGCCAGCAGCTTAGCAGGACAGGGGCCCCAAGAGACCCAGTACTTC. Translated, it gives CASSLAGQGPQETQYF.

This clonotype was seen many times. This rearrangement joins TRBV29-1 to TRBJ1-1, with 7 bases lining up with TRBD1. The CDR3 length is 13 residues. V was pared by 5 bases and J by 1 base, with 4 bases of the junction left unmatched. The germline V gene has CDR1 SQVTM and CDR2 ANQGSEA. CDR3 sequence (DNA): TGCAGCGTTAAACAGGGGTCGAACACTGAAGCTTTCTTT. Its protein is CSVKQGSNTEAFF. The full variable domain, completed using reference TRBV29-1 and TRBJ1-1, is SAVISQKPSRDICQRGTSLTIQCQVDSQVTMMFWYRQQPGQSLTLIATANQGSEATYESGFVIDKFPISRPNLTFSTLTVSNMSPEDSSIYLCSVKQGSNTEAFFGQGTRLTVV.

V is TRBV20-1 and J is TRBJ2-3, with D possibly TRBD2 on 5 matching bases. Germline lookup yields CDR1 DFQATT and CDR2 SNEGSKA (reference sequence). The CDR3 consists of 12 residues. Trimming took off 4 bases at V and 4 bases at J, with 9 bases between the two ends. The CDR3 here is CSATPGSDTQYF. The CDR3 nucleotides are TGCAGTGCTACACCGGGGTCAGATACGCAGTATTTT.

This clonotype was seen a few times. This chain's CDR3 is CASSRGLGVYNEQFF. CDR3 coding DNA: TGCGCCAGCAGCCGGGGACTAGGGGTCTACAATGAGCAGTTCTTC. The chain is built from TRBV4-3 and TRBJ2-1, with 8 bases aligning to TRBD2. The length of the CDR3 is 15 residues. The V and J ends lost 4 bases and 3 bases, in that order; junction bases with no gene match: 5. CDR1 is LGHNA and CDR2 is YSLEER in the germline V gene.

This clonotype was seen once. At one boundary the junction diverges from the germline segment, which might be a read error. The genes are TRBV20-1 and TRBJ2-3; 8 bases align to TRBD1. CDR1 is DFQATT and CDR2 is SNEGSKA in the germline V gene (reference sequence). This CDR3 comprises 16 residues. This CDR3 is CSARDPIGTGGDTRYF. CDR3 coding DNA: TGCAGTGCTAGAGATCCCATTGGGACAGGTGGGGATACGCGGTATTTT.

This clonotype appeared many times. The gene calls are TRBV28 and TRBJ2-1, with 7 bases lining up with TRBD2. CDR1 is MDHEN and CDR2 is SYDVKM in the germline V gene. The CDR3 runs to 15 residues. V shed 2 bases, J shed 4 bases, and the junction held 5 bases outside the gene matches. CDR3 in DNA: TGTGCCAGCAGTTTAAGGCTAGCGGAGTACAATGAGCAGTTCTTC. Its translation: CASSLRLAEYNEQFF.

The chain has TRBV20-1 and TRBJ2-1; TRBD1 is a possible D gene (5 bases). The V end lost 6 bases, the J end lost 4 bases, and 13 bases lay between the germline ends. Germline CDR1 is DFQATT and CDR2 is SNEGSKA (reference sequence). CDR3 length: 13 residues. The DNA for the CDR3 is TGCAGTGCCGTTAAGACAGCATACAATGAGCAGTTCTTC. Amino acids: CSAVKTAYNEQFF.

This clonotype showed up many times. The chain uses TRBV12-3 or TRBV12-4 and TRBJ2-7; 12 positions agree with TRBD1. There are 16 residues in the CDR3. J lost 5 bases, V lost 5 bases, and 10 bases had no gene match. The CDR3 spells CASSSNLGTGGDEQYF. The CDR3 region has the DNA TGTGCCAGCAGTAGTAACTTGGGGACAGGGGGCGACGAGCAGTACTTC.

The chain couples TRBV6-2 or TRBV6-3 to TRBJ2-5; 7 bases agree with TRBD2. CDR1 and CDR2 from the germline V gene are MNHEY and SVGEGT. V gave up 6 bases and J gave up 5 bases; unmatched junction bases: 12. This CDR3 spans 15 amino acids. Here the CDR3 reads CASSTSGARAETQYF. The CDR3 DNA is TGTGCCAGCAGCACGAGCGGGGCCCGAGCGGAGACCCAGTACTTC.

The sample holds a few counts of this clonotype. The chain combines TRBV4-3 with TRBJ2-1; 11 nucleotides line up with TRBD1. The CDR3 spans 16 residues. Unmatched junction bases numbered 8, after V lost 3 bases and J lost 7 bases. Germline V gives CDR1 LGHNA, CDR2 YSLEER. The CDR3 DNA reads TGCGCCAGCAGCCAGACGGACAGGGGGCTTTGGAATGAGCAGTTCTTC. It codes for CASSQTDRGLWNEQFF.

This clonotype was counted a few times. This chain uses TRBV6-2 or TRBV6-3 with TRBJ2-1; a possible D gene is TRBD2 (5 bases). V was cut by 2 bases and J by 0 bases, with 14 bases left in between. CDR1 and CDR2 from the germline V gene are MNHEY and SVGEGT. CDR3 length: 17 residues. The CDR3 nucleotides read TGTGCCAGCAGTTACCCGGAGGACCCCAGCTCCTACAATGAGCAGTTCTTC. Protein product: CASSYPEDPSSYNEQFF.